The 22 T cell receptor beta chains below all came from one sample that was sequenced in a study of T cells in Graves' hyperthyroidism and ophthalmopathy. RNA transcripts served as the template for amplifying TCR beta CDR3 regions. An initial round of RT-PCR targeting the TCR CDR3 relied on the HTBI primer set. TCRdb called the multiplex PCR reads again in MiXCR, with one record for every CDR3 protein. The table lists roughly 100,000 distinct CDR3 sequences, 45% to 50% of them singletons, with 26% in the top ten. Sequencing input: blood. The receptors stem from a middle-aged man with Graves' hyperthyroidism.

This sequence joins TRBV9 and TRBJ2-1; TRBD1 matches at 10 bases. CDR3 length: 17 amino acids. With 3 bases clipped from V and 4 bases from J, the junction kept 10 bases outside the gene matches. Germline CDR1 reads SGDLS; CDR2 reads YYNGEE. CDR3 DNA sequence: TGTGCCAGCAGCGAGTCCGGGACAGGGGCTCGTTACAATGAGCAGTTCTTC. The encoded protein is CASSESGTGARYNEQFF.

At least ten counts were recorded for this clonotype. V gene TRBV24-1 combines with J gene TRBJ2-1; either TRBD1 or TRBD2 may supply D (6 bases each). V lost 7 bases, J lost 9 bases, and 9 bases lay in between. CDR1 is KGHDR and CDR2 is SFDVKD in the germline V gene. The CDR3 runs to 11 residues. The CDR3 DNA reads TGTGCCACCAGCGGGGGCGGTGAGCAGTTCTTC. Translating it yields CATSGGGEQFF.

As to this clonotype: A read error is possible here, since a much larger clone lies one base away. CDR3 sequence reads: CNARPSGEYTEAFF. In nucleotides, the CDR3 is TGCAATGCTAGACCTTCAGGGGAGTACACTGAAGCTTTCTTT. The rearrangement joins TRBV20-1 to TRBJ1-1, with a weak D call TRBD1 (6 bases). The CDR3 extends over 14 amino acids. Germline CDR1 is DFQATT and CDR2 is SNEGSKA (reference sequence).

This clonotype was seen ten or more times. A single base separates this from a much larger clone, so it may be a read error. This chain uses TRBV7-2 with TRBJ2-1; TRBD2 might be the D (6 bases). V lost 5 bases and J lost 5, with 16 bases in between. The CDR3 covers 15 residues. Per germline, CDR1 SGHTA and CDR2 FQGNSA. In DNA, the CDR3 is TGTGCCAGCAGCGCCGCGGGACGAGGACACAATGAGCAGTTCTTC. This codes for CASSAAGRGHNEQFF.

Ten or more counts support this clonotype. The chain recombines TRBV5-1 with TRBJ1-2; 12 bases are a match to TRBD1. The germline CDR1 and CDR2 sequences are SGHRS and YFSETQ. V lost 0 bases, J lost 4 bases, and 1 base stayed unmatched. The CDR3 spans 15 residues. Here the CDR3 DNA reads TGCGCCAGCAGCTTGGGGGACAGGGGGCTCTATGGCTACACCTTC. It is translated as CASSLGDRGLYGYTF. Looking up the rest from reference TRBV5-1 and TRBJ1-2 gives the full variable domain: KAGVTQTPRYLIKTRGQQVTLSCSPISGHRSVSWYQQTPGQGLQFLFEYFSETQRNKGNFPGRFSGRQFSNSRSEMNVSTLELGDSALYLCASSLGDRGLYGYTFGSGTRLTVV.

This clonotype was recorded many times. This chain links TRBV5-4 with TRBJ2-1; no reliable D call. V was shortened by 2 bases and J by 0 bases, with 12 bases between the two germline ends. Looked up from germline, CDR1 is SGHNT and CDR2 is YYREEE (reference sequence). The CDR3 has 16 residues. CDR3 nucleotide sequence: TGTGCCAGCAGCTTTATCGGCGGCAGCTCCTACAATGAGCAGTTCTTC. It codes for CASSFIGGSSYNEQFF.

The gene calls are TRBV20-1 and TRBJ1-1; D gene ambiguous. CDR1 is DFQATT, CDR2 SNEGSKA, per germline (reference sequence). This CDR3 is 11 amino acids long. V gave up 0 bases and J gave up 6 bases, with 5 bases separating them. CDR3 nucleotides: TGCAGTGCTAGAGACTCGGCTGAAGCTTTCTTT. This codes for CSARDSAEAFF.

This chain links TRBV12-3 or TRBV12-4 with TRBJ2-7, with D tentatively TRBD2 (6 bases). The ends were cut back, 7 bases at V and 3 bases at J, with 13 bases in the middle. The CDR3 extends over 13 amino acids. The CDR3 coding sequence is TGTGCCAGCACCTCGGGGGTACACTACGAGCAGTACTTC. Its translation: CASTSGVHYEQYF.

The chain has TRBV20-1 and TRBJ1-1; tentatively, D is TRBD1 (5 bases). Trimming removed 6 bases from V and 5 bases from J, with 19 bases in between. Germline assignment: CDR1 DFQATT and CDR2 SNEGSKA (reference sequence). The CDR3 runs to 14 residues. This CDR3 reads CSAKVRPKGTEAFF. CDR3 nucleotide sequence: TGCAGTGCGAAAGTACGCCCCAAGGGGACTGAAGCTTTCTTT.

As concerns this clonotype: It may be a read error: a sequence one base away is much more abundant. The CDR3 end shows no conserved phenylalanine or tryptophan, and so a read error is likely. The V call is TRBV5-1, the J call TRBJ1-4; D uncertain. CDR3 size: 14 residues. Germline lookup yields CDR1 SGHRS and CDR2 YFSETQ. V lost 4 bases and J lost 0, with 7 bases in between. Here the CDR3 reads CASSLTATNEKLFC. In DNA form, the CDR3 reads TGCGCCAGCAGCCTTACAGCAACTAATGAAAAACTGTTTTGT.

This clonotype was seen many times. The V gene is TRBV6-4, the J gene TRBJ1-1, with D maybe TRBD1 (6 bases). Germline V gene sequence: CDR1 MRHNA, CDR2 SNTAGT. The CDR3 has 13 amino acids. V was shortened by 6 bases and J by 1 base, with 9 bases between the two germline ends. The CDR3 DNA sequence: TGTGCCAGCAGGGCGACAGGGAACACTGAAGCTTTCTTT. Translating gives CASRATGNTEAFF.

This clonotype was detected many times. The chain combines TRBV12-5 with TRBJ2-7, with D uncertain. The CDR3 sequence is 12 residues long. The germline gives CDR1 LGHNT, CDR2 FRNRAP. V gave up 1 base and J gave up 3 bases, with 4 bases separating them. The chain's CDR3 is CASGLGSYEQYF. CDR3 nucleotides: TGTGCTAGTGGTTTGGGGAGCTACGAGCAGTACTTC.

With respect to this clonotype: As the CDR3 is not closed by the conserved phenylalanine or tryptophan, this likely results from a read error. The rearrangement links TRBV7-9 to TRBJ1-6; D unclear. The V gene lost 5 bases and the J gene lost 14 bases, with 19 bases spanning the gap. CDR1 is SEHNR, CDR2 FQNEAQ, per germline (reference sequence). This CDR3 is 14 amino acids long. CDR3 DNA sequence: TGTGCCAGCAGCGCCTTGGTGAGGCACTCAGCCCTCCACTCT. This translates into CASSALVRHSALHS.

This clonotype occurred a few times. The chain carries TRBV2 and TRBJ1-5; a weak D match, TRBD1 (6 bases). Germline CDR1 reads SNHLY; CDR2 reads FYNNEI. The length of the CDR3 is 14 residues. V lost 5 bases, J lost 6 bases, and 14 bases lay in between. Here the CDR3 DNA reads TGTGCCAGCAGTCCCGACAGGCCAAGTCAGCCCCAGCATTTT. This sequence encodes CASSPDRPSQPQHF.

About this clonotype: Just one base apart from a much larger clone, this may be a read error. V usage is TRBV11-2 and J usage is TRBJ2-1, with D unresolved. There are 15 residues in the CDR3. Germline V gene lookup returns CDR1 SGHAT and CDR2 FQNNGV. In DNA, the CDR3 is TGTGCCCGCAGCTGGGAAGTTTCTTCCTACAATGAGCAGTTCTTC. It yields the protein CARSWEVSSYNEQFF. Looking up the rest from reference TRBV11-2 and TRBJ2-1 gives the full variable domain: EAGVAQSPRYKIIEKRQSVAFWCNPISGHATLYWYQQILGQGPKLLIQFQNNGVVDDSQLPKDRFSAERLKGVDSTLKIQPAKLEDSAVYLCARSWEVSSYNEQFFGPGTRLTVL.

This clonotype was recorded at least ten times. The genes are TRBV5-8 and TRBJ1-1, with D possibly TRBD1 on 5 matching bases. In germline, CDR1 is SGHTS, CDR2 YDEGEE. The CDR3 has 16 residues. V lost 3 bases and J 4 bases, leaving 19 bases between the germline ends. The CDR3 loop is CASSSIIGVVVTEAFF. The DNA for the CDR3 is TGTGCCAGCAGCTCTATCATAGGGGTCGTAGTCACTGAAGCTTTCTTT.

A remark on this clonotype: The CDR3 end shows no conserved phenylalanine or tryptophan, and so a read error is likely. The limits of the CDR3 on the DNA are not certain, so only TCRdb's listed CDR3 is given. The V and J genes are TRBV15 and TRBJ2-6; TRBD1 is the table's D call, not checked against the DNA. The CDR3 length equals 12 residues, ends included. Germline-derived CDR1 and CDR2 are LNHNV and YYDKDF (reference sequence). The CDR3 here is CATSRGLPGQGV.

As to this clonotype: The conserved closing phenylalanine or tryptophan is absent in this CDR3, likely reflecting a read error. The chain links TRBV10-2 to TRBJ1-1; D may be TRBD1 (6 bases). Germline V CDR1 and CDR2: WSHSY, SAAADI. The CDR3 extends over 16 amino acids. The CDR3 spells CASSEAGDMMNTEAFS. CDR3 bases: TGCGCCAGCAGTGAGGCAGGGGATATGATGAACACGGAAGCTTTCTCT.

Comment on this clonotype: A read error may be the cause here, since a much bigger clone is one base away. The J gene is TRBJ2-3, the V gene TRBV6-2 or TRBV6-3; D could derive from TRBD1 or TRBD2 (5 bases each). The V end lost 2 bases, the J end lost 8 bases, and 11 bases lay between the germline ends. Looked up from germline, CDR1 is MNHEY and CDR2 is SVGEGT. This CDR3 spans 13 amino acids. DNA for the CDR3: TGTGCCAGCAGTTACGGGGGAGCGTGTACGCAGTATTTT. It codes for CASSYGGACTQYF.

This chain joins TRBV20-1 and TRBJ1-1; D is possibly TRBD1 (5 bases). V was trimmed by 1 base and J by 3 bases, leaving 15 bases between them. Germline values: CDR1 DFQATT, CDR2 SNEGSKA (reference sequence). This CDR3 has 15 amino acids. DNA of the CDR3: TGCAGTGCTAGAGTAGAGGGACGGGGTTACACTGAAGCTTTCTTT. Its protein product is CSARVEGRGYTEAFF.

This chain joins TRBV2 and TRBJ2-3, with 7 bases fitting TRBD1. Germline V gene lookup returns CDR1 SNHLY and CDR2 FYNNEI. This CDR3 has 15 amino acids. The V segment lost 8 bases and the J segment 11 bases; nucleotides outside the gene matches: 19. The CDR3 region is CASHTGTETYNEQYF. CDR3 sequence (DNA): TGTGCCAGCCATACCGGGACAGAGACTTACAATGAGCAGTATTTT.

Turning to this clonotype: The conserved phenylalanine or tryptophan normally closing the CDR3 is absent here, so this likely arose from a read error. The chain employs TRBV7-9 and TRBJ2-7, with TRBD2 identical over 8 bases. Germline trimming cut 5 bases from V and 0 bases from J; bases unmatched to any gene: 12. From germline, CDR1 is SEHNR and CDR2 FQNEAQ (reference sequence). CDR3 length: 17 amino acids. The CDR3 bases are TGTGCCAGCAGCGGATCCTACTATAGCGGGGACTCCTACGAGCAGTACTTA. Protein sequence: CASSGSYYSGDSYEQYL.